The 24 T cell receptor beta chains listed next were all sequenced from one sample in a study of blood T cell repertoires in COVID-19. TCRdb's table, derived via immunoSEQ multiplex PCR, lists solely in-frame clones and lacks some. The data hold about 670,000 clones, with about 90% observed a single time. The sequenced sample was peripheral blood. The receptor set was obtained from a woman aged 18-29 years with acute or convalescent COVID-19.

Only a few counts were recorded for this clone. This CDR3 reads CASSQDRGGSNGYTF. The CDR3 DNA reads as TGTGCCAGCAGCCAAGATCGAGGAGGGAGCAATGGCTACACCTTC. The chain links TRBV3-1 (or the pseudogene TRBV3-2) to TRBJ1-2; D unclear. Trimming stripped 0 bases from V and 6 bases from J, with 14 bases between. The CDR3 sequence is 15 residues long. In germline, CDR1 is LGHDT, CDR2 YNNKEL (reference sequence).

This rearrangement joins TRBV19 to TRBJ2-7; 10 positions agree with TRBD2. The V segment lost 1 base and the J segment 4 bases; nucleotides outside the gene matches: 1. Germline V lookup: CDR1 LNHDA, CDR2 SQIVND (reference sequence). The CDR3 length is 14 residues. The CDR3, as DNA: TGTGCCAGTAGTATAGGGACTAGCGGTTACGAGCAGTACTTC. This encodes CASSIGTSGYEQYF.

This chain connects TRBV5-1 to TRBJ1-1; D not resolved. The germline V gene encodes CDR1 SGHRS and CDR2 YFSETQ. Trimming stripped 0 bases from V and 5 bases from J, with 14 bases between. The CDR3 sequence is 15 residues long. The CDR3 reads CASSLAGEGLTEAFF. In DNA, the CDR3 is TGCGCCAGCAGCTTGGCCGGAGAGGGCCTGACTGAAGCTTTCTTT.

The genes are TRBV7-2 and TRBJ2-2; 8 bases map to TRBD1. The CDR3 has 16 residues. Germline CDR1 SGHTA, CDR2 FQGNSA. The junction had 12 bases not matched to a gene; V was cut back by 5 bases and J by 7 bases. The CDR3 nucleotides read TGTGCCAGCAGCCTTGGACAGGGCCTCCCCCACGGGGAGCTGTTTTTT. Translating it yields CASSLGQGLPHGELFF. The entire variable domain, with the rest obtained from reference TRBV7-2 and TRBJ2-2, is as follows: GAGVSQSPSNKVTEKGKDVELRCDPISGHTALYWYRQSLGQGLEFLIYFQGNSAPDKSGLPSDRFSAERTGGSVSTLTIQRTQQEDSAVYLCASSLGQGLPHGELFFGEGSRLTVL.

The chain recombines TRBV9 with TRBJ2-3, with TRBD2 matching 11 bases. Per the germline V gene, CDR1 is SGDLS and CDR2 is YYNGEE. CDR3 size: 16 residues. J lost 6 bases, V lost 3 bases, and 9 bases had no gene match. The CDR3 nucleotides are TGTGCCAGCAGCGAATTAGCGGGGGGGGCCTTGGATACGCAGTATTTT. Its translation: CASSELAGGALDTQYF.

The chain employs TRBV12-3 or TRBV12-4 and TRBJ2-3; no reliable D call. The CDR3 has 13 amino acids. Trimming removed 5 bases at V and 9 bases at J, with 15 bases between. CDR3 sequence: CASSPRQGLTQYF. The CDR3 bases are TGTGCCAGCAGTCCCCGACAAGGTCTCACGCAGTATTTT.

The chain combines TRBV10-3 with TRBJ1-3, with D tentatively TRBD1 (5 bases). V was pared by 6 bases and J by 0 bases, with 15 bases between. Germline V gene lookup returns CDR1 ENHRY and CDR2 SYGVKD. The CDR3 is made up of 16 amino acids. The CDR3 here is CAISPLTTDSGNTIYF. DNA for the CDR3: TGTGCCATCAGCCCCCTTACGACAGACTCTGGAAACACCATATATTTT.

The V and J genes are TRBV5-6 and TRBJ2-7; D might be TRBD1 (6 bases). This CDR3 is 15 amino acids long. Trimming shortened V by 2 bases and J by 0 bases, and 12 bases separated the two germline ends. The germline gives CDR1 SGHDT, CDR2 YYEEEE. CDR3 residues: CASSFTGTISYEQYF. Here the CDR3 DNA reads TGTGCCAGCAGCTTTACGGGGACAATCTCCTACGAGCAGTACTTC.

The chain is built from TRBV12-5 and TRBJ1-1; maybe TRBD1 (6 bases). This CDR3 is 17 amino acids long. Germline CDR1 is LGHNT and CDR2 is FRNRAP. The germline V and J ends were trimmed by 6 bases and 5 bases, with 25 bases remaining between them. CDR3 residues: CASGPQPNRALGTEAFF. The CDR3 DNA sequence: TGTGCTAGTGGGCCACAACCCAACAGGGCTCTAGGGACTGAAGCTTTCTTT.

V is TRBV6-5 and J is TRBJ2-2, with 8 bases lining up with TRBD1. V gave up 7 bases and J gave up 5 bases; unmatched junction bases: 6. The CDR3 consists of 14 residues. Per the germline V gene, CDR1 is MNHEY and CDR2 is SVGAGI. The CDR3 sequence is CASMTGVWTGELFF. The DNA of the CDR3 is TGTGCCAGCATGACAGGGGTGTGGACCGGGGAGCTGTTTTTT.

The chain links TRBV12-3 or TRBV12-4 to TRBJ1-3; possibly TRBD1 for D (5 bases). The V and J ends lost 4 bases and 8 bases respectively, with 9 bases between them. CDR3 length: 12 residues. DNA for the CDR3: TGTGCCAGCAGTTCAGGGTCGGACACCATATATTTT. Protein sequence: CASSSGSDTIYF.

The rearrangement joins TRBV7-2 to TRBJ1-6; 7 nucleotides match TRBD1. The V and J ends lost 5 bases and 7 bases, in that order; junction bases with no gene match: 8. CDR3 size: 15 residues. Germline CDR1 reads SGHTA; CDR2 reads FQGNSA. CDR3 in DNA: TGTGCCAGCAGCAATAGGGGGCTAGGGAATTCACCCCTCCACTTT. It codes for CASSNRGLGNSPLHF.

The chain uses TRBV27 and TRBJ1-5, with D possibly TRBD1 on 5 matching bases. V was cut by 5 bases and J by 4 bases, with 18 bases left in between. Germline V gene data show CDR1 as MNHEY and CDR2 as SMNVEV (reference sequence). The CDR3 is made up of 16 amino acids. The CDR3 nucleotides are TGTGCCAGCAGTCCGCAGCCGGGACTTCCTAATCAGCCCCAGCATTTT. Its translation is CASSPQPGLPNQPQHF.

This clone was detected once. The chain employs TRBV11-2 and TRBJ1-2; D perhaps matches TRBD1 (6 bases). Germline V gene data show CDR1 as SGHAT and CDR2 as FQNNGV. CDR3 size: 15 residues. The V and J ends lost 5 bases and 2 bases respectively, with 15 bases between them. The CDR3 DNA follows: TGTGCCAGCAGCCCCTTAACAGGGAGAAACTATGGCTACACCTTC. It translates to CASSPLTGRNYGYTF. Combining the CDR3 with reference TRBV11-2 and TRBJ1-2 gives the whole variable domain EAGVAQSPRYKIIEKRQSVAFWCNPISGHATLYWYQQILGQGPKLLIQFQNNGVVDDSQLPKDRFSAERLKGVDSTLKIQPAKLEDSAVYLCASSPLTGRNYGYTFGSGTRLTVV.

In this sample, this clone turned up once. The chain carries TRBV24-1 and TRBJ1-2; tentatively, D is TRBD1 (5 bases). CDR1 and CDR2 (germline): KGHDR, SFDVKD. This CDR3 region has 15 residues. The V end was cut by 4 bases, the J end by 0 bases, with 11 bases between. The CDR3 spells CATSDPGLANYGYTF. The CDR3 DNA sequence: TGTGCCACCAGTGACCCAGGGCTGGCTAACTATGGCTACACCTTC.

The chain carries TRBV5-1 and TRBJ2-3, with 9 bases aligning to TRBD1. CDR1 SGHRS and CDR2 YFSETQ come from the germline V gene. The V segment lost 5 bases and the J segment 7 bases; nucleotides outside the gene matches: 11. There are 15 residues in the CDR3. This CDR3 is CASSLGGTGSNTQYF. CDR3 nucleotide sequence: TGCGCCAGCAGTCTGGGGGGGACAGGGTCGAATACGCAGTATTTT.

Only a few counts were recorded for this clone. The identical CDR3 is also encoded by other nucleotide sequences in the sample. The V and J genes are TRBV19 and TRBJ1-6; 8 nucleotides line up with TRBD1. V trimming: 8 bases; J trimming: 6 bases; junction bases outside the gene matches: 6. The CDR3 contains 14 residues. Per germline, CDR1 LNHDA and CDR2 SQIVND (reference sequence). The CDR3 DNA sequence: TGTGCCAGTTCGGGTGACAGGGGTAATTCACCCCTCCACTTT. It is translated as CASSGDRGNSPLHF.

The rearrangement links TRBV28 to TRBJ1-3; TRBD1 is a possible D gene (6 bases). Germline assignment: CDR1 MDHEN and CDR2 SYDVKM. This CDR3 is built from 16 residues. V dropped 3 bases and J dropped 4 bases, with 16 bases sitting between them. The CDR3 loop reads CASSLWQGQGGNTIYF. Written as DNA, the CDR3 is TGTGCCAGCAGTTTGTGGCAGGGCCAGGGGGGAAACACCATATATTTT.

Regarding this clone: Other DNA sequences of this sample code for an identical CDR3. The chain is built from TRBV5-1 and TRBJ1-6, with D possibly matching TRBD1 (5 bases). This CDR3 contains 15 residues. Trimming took off 0 bases at V and 7 bases at J, with 11 bases between the two ends. The germline V gene encodes CDR1 SGHRS and CDR2 YFSETQ. The CDR3 DNA is TGCGCCAGCAGCTTGGAAGGGGTTGGCAATTCACCCCTCCACTTT. It specifies CASSLEGVGNSPLHF.

The V gene is TRBV6-5, the J gene TRBJ1-4; no firm D call. V was shortened by 0 bases and J by 6 bases, with 5 bases between the two germline ends. Germline V gene data show CDR1 as MNHEY and CDR2 as SVGAGI. The CDR3 covers 13 residues. CDR3 DNA sequence: TGTGCCAGCAGTTACTCCTCCTATGAAAAACTGTTTTTT. It is translated as CASSYSSYEKLFF.

The rearrangement joins TRBV19 to TRBJ1-2; 7 bases fit TRBD1. The CDR3 runs 16 residues. Germline V gene data show CDR1 as LNHDA and CDR2 as SQIVND (reference sequence). The junction had 12 bases not matched to a gene; V was cut back by 3 bases and J by 5 bases. CDR3 loop: CASSIGQAPTYYGYTF. DNA of the CDR3: TGTGCCAGTAGTATCGGACAGGCCCCAACTTATTATGGCTACACCTTC.

The chain employs TRBV18 and TRBJ1-1; tentative D call: TRBD1 (6 bases). Germline V CDR1 and CDR2: KGHSH, LQKENI. This CDR3 is built from 15 residues. Trimming took off 4 bases at V and 0 bases at J, with 12 bases between the two ends. CDR3 loop: CASSRGQLMNTEAFF. CDR3 bases: TGTGCCAGCTCACGCGGACAGCTAATGAACACTGAAGCTTTCTTT.

This rearrangement joins TRBV6-5 to TRBJ2-2, with 8 bases lining up with TRBD2. J was trimmed by 4 bases and V by 11 bases; bases with no gene match: 9. Germline V gene lookup returns CDR1 MNHEY and CDR2 SVGAGI. This CDR3 region has 14 residues. The CDR3 nucleotides are TGTGCCCTCCGGGAGGGGACTTTCACCGGGGAGCTGTTTTTT. Its translation: CALREGTFTGELFF.

V usage is TRBV18 and J usage is TRBJ2-7; TRBD2 might be the D (6 bases). Germline V gene sequence: CDR1 KGHSH, CDR2 LQKENI. V lost 7 bases and J lost 2, with 12 bases in between. The CDR3 length is 13 residues. The CDR3 reads CASYLRDPYEQYF. The CDR3 DNA reads TGTGCCAGCTATCTGCGGGATCCCTACGAGCAGTACTTC.